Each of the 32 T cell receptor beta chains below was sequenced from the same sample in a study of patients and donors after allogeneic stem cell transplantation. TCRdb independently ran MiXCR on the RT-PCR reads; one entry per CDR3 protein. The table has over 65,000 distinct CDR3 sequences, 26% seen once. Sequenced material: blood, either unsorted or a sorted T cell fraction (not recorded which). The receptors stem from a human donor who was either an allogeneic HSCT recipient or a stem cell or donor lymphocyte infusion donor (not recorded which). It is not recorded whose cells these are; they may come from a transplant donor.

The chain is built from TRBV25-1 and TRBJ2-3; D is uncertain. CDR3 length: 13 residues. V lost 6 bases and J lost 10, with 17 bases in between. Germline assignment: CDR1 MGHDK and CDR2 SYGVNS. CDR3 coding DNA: TGTGCCAGCAGCGCTACACCCTTCGAGGCGCAGTATTTT. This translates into CASSATPFEAQYF.

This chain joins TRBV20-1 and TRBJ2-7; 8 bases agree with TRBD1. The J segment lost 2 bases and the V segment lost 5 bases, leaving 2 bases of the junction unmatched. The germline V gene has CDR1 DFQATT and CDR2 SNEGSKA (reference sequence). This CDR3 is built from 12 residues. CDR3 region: CSADRGAYEQYF. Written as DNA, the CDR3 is TGCAGTGCTGACAGGGGCGCCTACGAGCAGTACTTC.

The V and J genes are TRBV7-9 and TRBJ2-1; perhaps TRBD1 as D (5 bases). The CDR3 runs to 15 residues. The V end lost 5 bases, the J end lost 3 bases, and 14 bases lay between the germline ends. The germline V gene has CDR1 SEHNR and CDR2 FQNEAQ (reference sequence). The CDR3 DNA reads TGTGCCAGCAGCCCTGACCGACAGTTCTACAATGAGCAGTTCTTC. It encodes CASSPDRQFYNEQFF.

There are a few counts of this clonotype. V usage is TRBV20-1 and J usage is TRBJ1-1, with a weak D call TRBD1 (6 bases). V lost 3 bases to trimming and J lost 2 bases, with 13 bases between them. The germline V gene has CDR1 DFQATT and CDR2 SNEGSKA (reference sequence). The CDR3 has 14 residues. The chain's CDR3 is CSASYIQGNTEAFF. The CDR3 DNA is TGCAGTGCTAGCTATATACAGGGCAACACTGAAGCTTTCTTT.

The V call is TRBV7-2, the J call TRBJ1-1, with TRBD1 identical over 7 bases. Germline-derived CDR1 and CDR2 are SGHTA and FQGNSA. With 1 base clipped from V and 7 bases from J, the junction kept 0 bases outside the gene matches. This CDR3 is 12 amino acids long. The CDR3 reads CASSLDRGEAFF. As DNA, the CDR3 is TGTGCCAGCAGCTTAGACAGGGGTGAAGCTTTCTTT.

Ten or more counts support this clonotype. As DNA, the CDR3 is TGTGCCAGCAGCTTAGAGGGGTTTGAAGCTTTCTTT. Protein product: CASSLEGFEAFF. The chain employs TRBV7-9 and TRBJ1-1; tentatively, D is TRBD1 (5 bases). CDR1 is SEHNR, CDR2 FQNEAQ, per germline (reference sequence). The CDR3 covers 12 residues. The V end lost 1 base, the J end lost 7 bases, and 7 bases lay between the germline ends.

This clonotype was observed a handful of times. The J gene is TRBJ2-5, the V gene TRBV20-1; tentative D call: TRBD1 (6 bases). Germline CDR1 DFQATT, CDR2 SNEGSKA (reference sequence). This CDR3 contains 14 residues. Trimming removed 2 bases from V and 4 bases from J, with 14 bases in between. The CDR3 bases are TGCAGTGCTAGACGCCCACAGGGTGGAGAGACCCAGTACTTC. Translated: CSARRPQGGETQYF.

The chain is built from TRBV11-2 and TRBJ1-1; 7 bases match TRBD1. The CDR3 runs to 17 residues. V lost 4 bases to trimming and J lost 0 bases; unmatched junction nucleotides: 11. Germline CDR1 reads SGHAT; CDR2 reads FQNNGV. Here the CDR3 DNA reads TGTGCCAGCAGCTCGAAGACAGGGCCTTTCTTGAACACTGAAGCTTTCTTT. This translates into CASSSKTGPFLNTEAFF.

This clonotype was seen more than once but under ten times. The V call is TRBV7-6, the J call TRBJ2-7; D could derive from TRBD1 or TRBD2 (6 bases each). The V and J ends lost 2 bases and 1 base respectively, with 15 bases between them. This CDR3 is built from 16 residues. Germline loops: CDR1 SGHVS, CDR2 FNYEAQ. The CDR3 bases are TGTGCCAGCAGCTTAAGTTCGGGGGCGCGGTCCTACGAGCAGTACTTC. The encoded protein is CASSLSSGARSYEQYF.

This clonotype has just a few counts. The CDR3 spells CASSYYGYYEQYF. DNA for the CDR3: TGTGCCAGCAGTTATTATGGCTACTACGAGCAGTACTTC. The chain employs TRBV6-2 or TRBV6-3 and TRBJ2-7, with D unclear. There are 13 residues in the CDR3. V was trimmed by 3 bases and J by 3 bases, leaving 9 bases between them. Germline V CDR1 and CDR2: MNHEY, SVGEGT.

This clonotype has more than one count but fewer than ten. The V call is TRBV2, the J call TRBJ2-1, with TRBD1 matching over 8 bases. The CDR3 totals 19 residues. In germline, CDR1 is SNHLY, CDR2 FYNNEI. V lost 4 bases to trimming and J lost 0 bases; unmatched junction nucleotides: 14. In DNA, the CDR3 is TGTGCCAGCAGTGGTCCGGGACAGGCGTCTATGAGCTCCTACAATGAGCAGTTCTTC. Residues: CASSGPGQASMSSYNEQFF.

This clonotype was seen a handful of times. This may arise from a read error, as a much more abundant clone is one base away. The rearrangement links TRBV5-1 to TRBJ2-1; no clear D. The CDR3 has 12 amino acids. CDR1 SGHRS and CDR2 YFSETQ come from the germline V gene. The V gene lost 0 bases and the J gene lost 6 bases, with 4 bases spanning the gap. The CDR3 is CASSLGVNEQFF. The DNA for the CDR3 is TGCGCCAGCAGCTTGGGAGTCAATGAGCAGTTCTTC. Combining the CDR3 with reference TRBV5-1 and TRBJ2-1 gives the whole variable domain KAGVTQTPRYLIKTRGQQVTLSCSPISGHRSVSWYQQTPGQGLQFLFEYFSETQRNKGNFPGRFSGRQFSNSRSEMNVSTLELGDSALYLCASSLGVNEQFFGPGTRLTVL.

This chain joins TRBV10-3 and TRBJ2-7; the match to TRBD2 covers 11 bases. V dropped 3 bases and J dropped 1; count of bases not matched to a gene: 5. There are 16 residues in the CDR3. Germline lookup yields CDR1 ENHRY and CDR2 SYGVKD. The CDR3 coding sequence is TGTGCCATCAGTGACCCGGGACTAGCGGAGTCCTACGAGCAGTACTTC. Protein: CAISDPGLAESYEQYF.

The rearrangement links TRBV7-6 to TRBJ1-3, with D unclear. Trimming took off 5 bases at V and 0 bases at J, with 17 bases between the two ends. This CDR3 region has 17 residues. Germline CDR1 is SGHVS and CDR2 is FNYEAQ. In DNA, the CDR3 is TGTGCCAGCAGCCCCCGTACGGATTGGGGCTCTGGAAACACCATATATTTT. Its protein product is CASSPRTDWGSGNTIYF.

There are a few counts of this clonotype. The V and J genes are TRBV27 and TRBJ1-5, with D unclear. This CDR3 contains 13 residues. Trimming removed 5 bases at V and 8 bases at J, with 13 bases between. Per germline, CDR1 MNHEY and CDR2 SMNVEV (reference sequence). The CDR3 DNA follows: TGTGCCAGCAGTCCGCAACTTCTCAAGCCCCAGCATTTT. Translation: CASSPQLLKPQHF.

The CDR3 bases are TGTGCCAGCAGCCAAGTTAGGGGGATACAAGAGACCCAGTACTTC. Translating it yields CASSQVRGIQETQYF. The chain links TRBV11-3 to TRBJ2-5; D is perhaps TRBD1 (6 bases). The CDR3 has 15 amino acids. Germline V lookup: CDR1 SGHNT, CDR2 YENEEA. With 5 bases removed from V and 2 bases from J, the gap between germline ends came to 15 bases.

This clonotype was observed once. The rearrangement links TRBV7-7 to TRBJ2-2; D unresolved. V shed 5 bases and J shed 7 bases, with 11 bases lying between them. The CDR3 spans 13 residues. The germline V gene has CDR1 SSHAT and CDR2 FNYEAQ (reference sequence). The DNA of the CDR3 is TGTGCCAGCAGCCCTAAGCCCGACGGGGAGCTGTTTTTT. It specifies CASSPKPDGELFF.

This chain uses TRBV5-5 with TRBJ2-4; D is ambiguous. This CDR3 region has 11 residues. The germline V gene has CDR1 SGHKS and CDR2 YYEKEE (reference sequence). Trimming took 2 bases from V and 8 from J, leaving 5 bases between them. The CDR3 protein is CASSFGDIQYF. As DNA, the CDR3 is TGTGCCAGCAGCTTTGGGGACATTCAGTACTTC.

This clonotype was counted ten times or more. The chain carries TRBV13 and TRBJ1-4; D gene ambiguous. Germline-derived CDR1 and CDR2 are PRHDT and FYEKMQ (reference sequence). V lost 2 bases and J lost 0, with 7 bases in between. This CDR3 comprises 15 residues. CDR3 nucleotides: TGTGCCAGCAGCTTAAGGAGACCAACTAATGAAAAACTGTTTTTT. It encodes CASSLRRPTNEKLFF.

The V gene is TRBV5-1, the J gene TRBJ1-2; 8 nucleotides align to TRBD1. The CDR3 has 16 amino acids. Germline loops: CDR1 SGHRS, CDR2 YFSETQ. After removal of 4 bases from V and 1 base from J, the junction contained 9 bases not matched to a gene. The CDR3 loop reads CASSRQTGADNYGYTF. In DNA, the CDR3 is TGCGCCAGCAGCCGGCAGACAGGGGCCGATAACTATGGCTACACCTTC.

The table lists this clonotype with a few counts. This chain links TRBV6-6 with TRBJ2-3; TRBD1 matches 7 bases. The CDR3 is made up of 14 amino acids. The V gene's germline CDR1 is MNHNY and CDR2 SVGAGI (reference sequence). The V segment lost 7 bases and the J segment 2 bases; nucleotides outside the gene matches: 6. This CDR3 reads CASNRQGPTDTQYF. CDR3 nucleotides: TGTGCCAGCAATCGACAGGGCCCCACAGATACGCAGTATTTT.

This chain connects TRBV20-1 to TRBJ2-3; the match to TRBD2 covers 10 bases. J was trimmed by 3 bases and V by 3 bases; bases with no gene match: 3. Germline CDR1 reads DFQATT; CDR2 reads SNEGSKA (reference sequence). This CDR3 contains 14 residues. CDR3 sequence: CSASPGLATDTQYF. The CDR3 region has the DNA TGCAGTGCTAGTCCGGGACTAGCGACAGATACGCAGTATTTT.

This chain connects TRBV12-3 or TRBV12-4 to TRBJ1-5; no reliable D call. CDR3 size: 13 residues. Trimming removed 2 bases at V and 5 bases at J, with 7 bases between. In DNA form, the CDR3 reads TGTGCCAGCAGTTTACTGGTGGATCAGCCCCAGCATTTT. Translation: CASSLLVDQPQHF.

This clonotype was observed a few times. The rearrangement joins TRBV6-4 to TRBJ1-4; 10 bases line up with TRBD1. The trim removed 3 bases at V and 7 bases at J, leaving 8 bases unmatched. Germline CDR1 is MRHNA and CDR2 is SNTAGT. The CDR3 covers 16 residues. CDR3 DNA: TGTGCCAGCAGTGAAGGGACAGGGGACATGGGTGAAAAACTGTTTTTT. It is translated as CASSEGTGDMGEKLFF.

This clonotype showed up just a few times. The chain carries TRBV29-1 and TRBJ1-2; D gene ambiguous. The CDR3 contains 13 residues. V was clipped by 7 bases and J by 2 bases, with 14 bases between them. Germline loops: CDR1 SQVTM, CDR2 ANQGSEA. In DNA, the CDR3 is TGCAGCGCCTGGAGCGCAGGAAACTATGGCTACACCTTC. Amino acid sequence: CSAWSAGNYGYTF.

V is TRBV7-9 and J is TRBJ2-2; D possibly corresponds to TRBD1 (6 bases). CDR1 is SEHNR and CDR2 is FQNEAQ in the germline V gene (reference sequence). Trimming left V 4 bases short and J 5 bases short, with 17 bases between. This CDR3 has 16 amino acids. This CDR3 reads CASSYPRDKKTGELFF. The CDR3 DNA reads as TGTGCCAGCAGCTACCCCCGGGACAAAAAGACCGGGGAGCTGTTTTTT.

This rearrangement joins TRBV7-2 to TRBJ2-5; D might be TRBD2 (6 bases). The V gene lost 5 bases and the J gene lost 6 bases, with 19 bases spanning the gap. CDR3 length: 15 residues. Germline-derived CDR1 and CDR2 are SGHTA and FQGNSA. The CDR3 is CASSPARGALKTQYF. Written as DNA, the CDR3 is TGTGCCAGCAGCCCAGCCCGCGGGGCGTTGAAGACCCAGTACTTC.

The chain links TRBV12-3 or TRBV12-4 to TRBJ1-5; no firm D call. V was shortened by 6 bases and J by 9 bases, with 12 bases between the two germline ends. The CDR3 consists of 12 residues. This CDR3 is CASSPYSSPQHF. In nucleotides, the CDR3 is TGTGCCAGCAGCCCCTACTCTTCGCCCCAGCATTTT.

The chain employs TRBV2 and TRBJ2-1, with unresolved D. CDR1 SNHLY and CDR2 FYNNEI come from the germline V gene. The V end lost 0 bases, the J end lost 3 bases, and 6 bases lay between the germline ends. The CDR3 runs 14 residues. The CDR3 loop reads CASSEAYSYNEQFF. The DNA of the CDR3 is TGTGCCAGCAGTGAAGCCTACAGCTACAATGAGCAGTTCTTC.

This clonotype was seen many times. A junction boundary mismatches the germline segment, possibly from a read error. CDR3 DNA sequence: TGCGCCAGCAGCGACAGGGGGCGGTCGTTCTCATTT. Amino acids: CASSDRGRSFSF. This chain uses TRBV5-1 with TRBJ1-1; 10 bases fit TRBD1. Per the germline V gene, CDR1 is SGHRS and CDR2 is YFSETQ. CDR3 length: 12 amino acids. The entire variable domain, with the rest obtained from reference TRBV5-1 and TRBJ1-1, is as follows: KAGVTQTPRYLIKTRGQQVTLSCSPISGHRSVSWYQQTPGQGLQFLFEYFSETQRNKGNFPGRFSGRQFSNSRSEMNVSTLELGDSALYLCASSDRGRSFSFGQGTRLTVV.

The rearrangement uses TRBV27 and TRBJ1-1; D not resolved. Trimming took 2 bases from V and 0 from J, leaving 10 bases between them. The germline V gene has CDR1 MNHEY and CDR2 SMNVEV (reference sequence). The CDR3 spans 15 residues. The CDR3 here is CASSLGPGLNTEAFF. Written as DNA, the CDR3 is TGTGCCAGCAGTTTAGGTCCGGGGTTGAACACTGAAGCTTTCTTT.

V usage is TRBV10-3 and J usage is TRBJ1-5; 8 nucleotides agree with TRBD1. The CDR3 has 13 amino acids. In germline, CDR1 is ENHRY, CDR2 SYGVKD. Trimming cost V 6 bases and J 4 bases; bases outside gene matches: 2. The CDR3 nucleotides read TGTGCCATCAGGGGACAGGAGAATCAGCCCCAGCATTTT. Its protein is CAIRGQENQPQHF.